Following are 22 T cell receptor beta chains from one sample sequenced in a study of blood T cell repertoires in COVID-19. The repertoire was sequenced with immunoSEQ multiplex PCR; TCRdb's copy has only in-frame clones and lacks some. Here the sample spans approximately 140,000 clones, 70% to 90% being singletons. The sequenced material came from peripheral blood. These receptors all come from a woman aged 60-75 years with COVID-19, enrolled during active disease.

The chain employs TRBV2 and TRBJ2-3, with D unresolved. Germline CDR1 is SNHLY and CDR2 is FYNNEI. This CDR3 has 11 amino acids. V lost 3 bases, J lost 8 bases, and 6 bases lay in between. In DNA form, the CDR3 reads TGTGCCAGCAGTGATACGGGTACGCAGTATTTT. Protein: CASSDTGTQYF.

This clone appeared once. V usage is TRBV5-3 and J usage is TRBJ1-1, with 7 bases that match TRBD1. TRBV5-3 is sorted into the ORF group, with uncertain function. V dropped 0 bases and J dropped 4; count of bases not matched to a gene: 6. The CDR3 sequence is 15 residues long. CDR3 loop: CARSLEAGGGTEAFF. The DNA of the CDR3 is TGTGCCAGAAGCTTGGAGGCAGGGGGAGGCACTGAAGCTTTCTTT.

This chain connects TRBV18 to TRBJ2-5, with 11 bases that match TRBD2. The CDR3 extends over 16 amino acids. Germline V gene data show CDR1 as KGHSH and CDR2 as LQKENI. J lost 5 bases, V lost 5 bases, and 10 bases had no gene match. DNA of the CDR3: TGTGCCAGCTCAATCGATCTAGCGGGGGGCCAGGAGACCCAGTACTTC. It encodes CASSIDLAGGQETQYF. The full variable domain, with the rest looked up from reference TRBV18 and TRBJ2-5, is NAGVMQNPRHLVRRRGQEARLRCSPMKGHSHVYWYRQLPEEGLKFMVYLQKENIIDESGMPKERFSAEFPKEGPSILRIQQVVRGDSAAYFCASSIDLAGGQETQYFGPGTRLLVL.

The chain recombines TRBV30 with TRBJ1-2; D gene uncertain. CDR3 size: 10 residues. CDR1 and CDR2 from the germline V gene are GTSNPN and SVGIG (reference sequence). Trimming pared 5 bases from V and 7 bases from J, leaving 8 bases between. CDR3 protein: CAWVTGGYTF. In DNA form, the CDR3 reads TGTGCCTGGGTCACGGGTGGCTACACCTTC. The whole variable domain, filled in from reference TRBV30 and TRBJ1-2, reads SQTIHQWPATLVQPVGSPLSLECTVEGTSNPNLYWYRQAAGRGLQLLFYSVGIGQISSEVPQNLSASRPQDRQFILSSKKLLLSDSGFYLCAWVTGGYTFGSGTRLTVV.

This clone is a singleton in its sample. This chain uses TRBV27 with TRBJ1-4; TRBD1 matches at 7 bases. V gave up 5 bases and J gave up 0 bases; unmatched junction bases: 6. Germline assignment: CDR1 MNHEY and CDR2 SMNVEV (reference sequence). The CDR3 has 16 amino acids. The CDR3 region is CASSDTGAPTNEKLFF. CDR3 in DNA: TGTGCCAGCAGTGATACAGGGGCCCCAACTAATGAAAAACTGTTTTTT.

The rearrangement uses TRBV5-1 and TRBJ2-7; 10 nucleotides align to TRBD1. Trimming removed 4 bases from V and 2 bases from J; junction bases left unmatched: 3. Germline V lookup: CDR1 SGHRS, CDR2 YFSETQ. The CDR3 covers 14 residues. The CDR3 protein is CASSAGQGPYEQYF. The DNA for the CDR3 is TGCGCCAGCAGCGCGGGACAGGGGCCCTACGAGCAGTACTTC.

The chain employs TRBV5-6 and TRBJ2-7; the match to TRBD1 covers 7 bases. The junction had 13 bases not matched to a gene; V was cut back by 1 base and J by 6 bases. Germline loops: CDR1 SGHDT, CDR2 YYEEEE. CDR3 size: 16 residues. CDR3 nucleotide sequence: TGTGCCAGCAGCTTGACCTACGGGACAGCAGACTCCGAGCAGTACTTC. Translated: CASSLTYGTADSEQYF.

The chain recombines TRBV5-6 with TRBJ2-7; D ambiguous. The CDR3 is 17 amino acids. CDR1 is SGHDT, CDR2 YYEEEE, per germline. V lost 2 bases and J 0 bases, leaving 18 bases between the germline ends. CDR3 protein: CASSFGVVAVISYEQYF. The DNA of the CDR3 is TGTGCCAGCAGCTTTGGTGTTGTGGCCGTAATCTCCTACGAGCAGTACTTC.

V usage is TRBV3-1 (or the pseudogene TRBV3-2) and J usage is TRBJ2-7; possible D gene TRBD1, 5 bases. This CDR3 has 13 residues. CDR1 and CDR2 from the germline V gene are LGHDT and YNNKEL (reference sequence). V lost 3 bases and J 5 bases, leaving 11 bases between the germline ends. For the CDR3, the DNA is TGTGCCAGCAGCCAGGATAGGGGCCACGAGCAGTACTTC. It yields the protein CASSQDRGHEQYF.

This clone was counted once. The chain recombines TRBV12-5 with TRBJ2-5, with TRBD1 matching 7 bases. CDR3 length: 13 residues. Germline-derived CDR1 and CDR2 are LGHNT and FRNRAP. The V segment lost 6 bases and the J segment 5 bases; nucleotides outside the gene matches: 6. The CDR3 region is CASGQTGKETQYF. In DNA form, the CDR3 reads TGTGCTAGTGGCCAGACAGGGAAGGAGACCCAGTACTTC.

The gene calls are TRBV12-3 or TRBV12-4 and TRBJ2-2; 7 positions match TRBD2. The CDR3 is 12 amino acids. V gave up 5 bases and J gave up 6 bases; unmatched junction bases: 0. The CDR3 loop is CASSRGAGELFF. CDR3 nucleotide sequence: TGTGCCAGCAGTCGGGGGGCCGGGGAGCTGTTTTTT.

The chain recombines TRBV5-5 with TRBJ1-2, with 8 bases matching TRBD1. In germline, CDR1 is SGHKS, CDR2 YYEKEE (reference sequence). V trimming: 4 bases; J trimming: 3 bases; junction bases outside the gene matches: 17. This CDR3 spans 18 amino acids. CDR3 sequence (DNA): TGTGCCAGCAGCCGGACAGGGTCCAATACTCGGGCGTACTATGGCTACACCTTC. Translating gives CASSRTGSNTRAYYGYTF.

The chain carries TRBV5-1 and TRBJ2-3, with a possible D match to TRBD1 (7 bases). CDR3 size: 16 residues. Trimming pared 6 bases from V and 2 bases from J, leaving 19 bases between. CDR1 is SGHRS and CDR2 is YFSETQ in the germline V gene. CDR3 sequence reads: CASTRRGDRITDTQYF. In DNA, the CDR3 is TGCGCCAGCACCCGCAGGGGGGACCGTATCACAGATACGCAGTATTTT.

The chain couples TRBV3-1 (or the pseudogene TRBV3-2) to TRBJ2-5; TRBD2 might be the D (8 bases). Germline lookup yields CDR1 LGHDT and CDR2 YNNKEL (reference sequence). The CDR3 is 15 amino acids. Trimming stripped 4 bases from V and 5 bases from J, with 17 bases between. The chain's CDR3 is CASSPREGAQETQYF. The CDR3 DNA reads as TGTGCCAGCAGCCCACGGGAGGGGGCACAGGAGACCCAGTACTTC.

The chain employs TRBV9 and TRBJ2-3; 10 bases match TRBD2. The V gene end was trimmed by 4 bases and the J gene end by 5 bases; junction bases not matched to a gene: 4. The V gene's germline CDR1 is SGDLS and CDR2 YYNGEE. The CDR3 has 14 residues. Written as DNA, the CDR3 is TGTGCCAGCAGCCCCAGCGGGGGGGGAGATACGCAGTATTTT. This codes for CASSPSGGGDTQYF.

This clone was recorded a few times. This CDR3 is CASRWRSLNSPLHF. The CDR3 region has the DNA TGTGCCAGCAGGTGGAGGAGCCTTAATTCACCCCTCCACTTT. This chain joins TRBV21-1 and TRBJ1-6. TRBV21-1 is a known pseudogene. CDR3 length: 14 amino acids.

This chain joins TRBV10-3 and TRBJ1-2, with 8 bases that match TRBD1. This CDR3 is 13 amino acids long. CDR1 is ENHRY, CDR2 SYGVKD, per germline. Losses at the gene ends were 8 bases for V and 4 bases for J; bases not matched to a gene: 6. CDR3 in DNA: TGTGCCATCTCGACAGGGGACTCCTATGGCTACACCTTC. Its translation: CAISTGDSYGYTF.

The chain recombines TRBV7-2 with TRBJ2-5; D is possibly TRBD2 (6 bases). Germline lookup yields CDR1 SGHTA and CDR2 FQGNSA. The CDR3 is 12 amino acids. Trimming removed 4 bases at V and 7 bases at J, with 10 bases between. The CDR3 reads CASSSGTGTQYF. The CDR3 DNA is TGTGCCAGCAGCTCAGGGACTGGGACCCAGTACTTC.

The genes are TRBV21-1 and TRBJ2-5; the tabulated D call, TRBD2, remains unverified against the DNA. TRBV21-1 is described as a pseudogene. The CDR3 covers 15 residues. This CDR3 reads CASSKGLRNQETQYF. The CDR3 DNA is TGTGCCAGCAGCAAAGGATTGCGGAACCAAGAGACCCAGTACTTC.

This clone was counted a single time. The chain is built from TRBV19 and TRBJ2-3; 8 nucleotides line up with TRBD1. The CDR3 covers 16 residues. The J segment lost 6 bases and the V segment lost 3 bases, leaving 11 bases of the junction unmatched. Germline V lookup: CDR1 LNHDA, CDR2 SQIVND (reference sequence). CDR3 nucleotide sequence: TGTGCCAGTAGTATGAGGACCGGACAGGGAGCGGATACGCAGTATTTT. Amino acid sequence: CASSMRTGQGADTQYF.

The CDR3 coding sequence is TGCGCCAGCAGCTTGGACGTCGGAGACACTGAAGCTTTCTTT. Its translation: CASSLDVGDTEAFF. The gene calls are TRBV5-1 and TRBJ1-1; D unclear. Trimming pared 0 bases from V and 3 bases from J, leaving 9 bases between. Germline V gene data show CDR1 as SGHRS and CDR2 as YFSETQ. The CDR3 covers 14 residues.

As DNA, the CDR3 is TGTGCCAGCAGTTACTGGGGGGATAGCAATCAGCCCCAGCATTTT. It specifies CASSYWGDSNQPQHF. The gene calls are TRBV6-2 or TRBV6-3 and TRBJ1-5; tentative D call: TRBD1 (5 bases). The V and J ends lost 1 base and 0 bases respectively, with 7 bases between them. This CDR3 is built from 15 residues. Germline V gene lookup returns CDR1 MNHEY and CDR2 SVGEGT.